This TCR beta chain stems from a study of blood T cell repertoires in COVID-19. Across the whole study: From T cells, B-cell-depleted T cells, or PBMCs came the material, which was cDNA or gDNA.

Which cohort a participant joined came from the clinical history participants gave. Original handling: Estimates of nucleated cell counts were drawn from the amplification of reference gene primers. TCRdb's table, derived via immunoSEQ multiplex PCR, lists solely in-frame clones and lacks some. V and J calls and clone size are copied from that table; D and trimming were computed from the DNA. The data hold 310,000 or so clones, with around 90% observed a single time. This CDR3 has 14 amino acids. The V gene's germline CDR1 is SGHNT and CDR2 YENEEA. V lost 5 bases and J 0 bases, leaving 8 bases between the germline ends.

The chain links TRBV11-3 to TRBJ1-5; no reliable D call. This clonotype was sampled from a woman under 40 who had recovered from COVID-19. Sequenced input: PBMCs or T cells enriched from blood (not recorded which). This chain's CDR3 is CASSRPSSNQPQHF. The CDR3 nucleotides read TGTGCCAGCAGCCGCCCCAGTAGCAATCAGCCCCAGCATTTT.